This T cell receptor beta chain was documented in a study of blood T cells in healthy people across ages. CDR3 size: 16 residues. Germline V gene sequence: CDR1 MNHEY, CDR2 SVGEGT. V shed 7 bases and J shed 2 bases, with 21 bases lying between them. A second PCR of 7 to 11 cycles used a sample-barcoded 5' primer and a J-beta primer mix. Every cDNA molecule carried a tag from a template-switch adaptor bearing 12 random nucleotides. In TCRdb, the 5' RACE reads were re-called with MiXCR into one record per CDR3 protein. This table has 700,000 or so distinct CDR3 sequences, approximately 40% appearing once.

This receptor was identified in an elderly man in good health. This chain uses TRBV6-2 or TRBV6-3 with TRBJ2-7; maybe TRBD2 (6 bases). The sequencing input was blood. The CDR3 nucleotides read TGTGCCAGCACCTACGGTTATGGGAGGCCTACCTACGAGCAGTACTTC. Protein: CASTYGYGRPTYEQYF.